The 18 T cell receptor beta chains below all came from one sample that was sequenced in a study of blood T cell repertoires in COVID-19. Produced via immunoSEQ multiplex PCR; TCRdb's table is partial and in-frame only. Counted here are approximately 180,000 clones, nearly 90% occurring once; the ten biggest clones make up around 2%. Sample: PBMCs or T cells enriched from blood (not recorded which). These receptor sequences come from a woman aged 40 to 50 with acute COVID-19.

V gene TRBV30 combines with J gene TRBJ1-6; no definite D call. Per germline, CDR1 GTSNPN and CDR2 SVGIG (reference sequence). The CDR3 is made up of 16 amino acids. Trimming left V 3 bases short and J 5 bases short, with 17 bases between. CDR3 bases: TGTGCCTGGAGCCTGCGGCATCGGGAGCATAATTCACCCCTCCACTTT. This sequence encodes CAWSLRHREHNSPLHF.

The rearrangement links TRBV6-5 to TRBJ2-7; D perhaps matches TRBD1 (6 bases). Germline V gene sequence: CDR1 MNHEY, CDR2 SVGAGI. This CDR3 comprises 15 residues. The V gene lost 6 bases and the J gene lost 0 bases, with 15 bases spanning the gap. DNA of the CDR3: TGTGCCAGCAGGCGACAGGATGAGAGCTCCTACGAGCAGTACTTC. Protein sequence: CASRRQDESSYEQYF.

The V gene is TRBV27, the J gene TRBJ2-1; 8 bases match TRBD2. Trimming cost V 3 bases and J 4 bases; bases outside gene matches: 5. CDR1 is MNHEY, CDR2 SMNVEV, per germline (reference sequence). The CDR3 is 15 residues long. Here the CDR3 DNA reads TGTGCCAGCAGTTTCAGCGGGGGCTTATACAATGAGCAGTTCTTC. This codes for CASSFSGGLYNEQFF.

The chain links TRBV6-5 to TRBJ1-6; unclear D gene. The CDR3 is 16 amino acids. Trimming shortened V by 0 bases and J by 5 bases, and 11 bases separated the two germline ends. Germline CDR1 MNHEY, CDR2 SVGAGI. The CDR3 sequence: CASSYSSAVNNSPLHF. As DNA, the CDR3 is TGTGCCAGCAGTTACTCGTCGGCGGTGAATAATTCACCCCTCCACTTT.

CDR3: CASGHRRDFYGYTF. Written as DNA, the CDR3 is TGTGCCAGCGGCCATCGCAGGGACTTCTATGGCTACACCTTC. V and J are TRBV6-5 and TRBJ1-2, with D possibly matching TRBD1 (5 bases). This CDR3 is 14 amino acids long. Trimming left V 8 bases short and J 4 bases short, with 17 bases between. Germline assignment: CDR1 MNHEY and CDR2 SVGAGI.

V is TRBV5-6 and J is TRBJ2-1, with TRBD1 as a possible D gene (6 bases). Germline CDR1 reads SGHDT; CDR2 reads YYEEEE. Trimming took 2 bases from V and 0 from J, leaving 9 bases between them. This CDR3 has 15 amino acids. CDR3: CASSFGQSSYNEQFF. The CDR3 DNA sequence: TGTGCCAGCAGCTTCGGACAGAGCTCCTACAATGAGCAGTTCTTC.

The chain has TRBV9 and TRBJ2-2; 11 bases line up with TRBD1. The CDR3 spans 17 residues. Germline V gives CDR1 SGDLS, CDR2 YYNGEE. Trimming took 3 bases from V and 5 from J; bases not matched to a gene: 9. The CDR3 here is CASSGRGQGVGTGELFF. In DNA, the CDR3 is TGTGCCAGCAGCGGGAGGGGACAGGGGGTTGGGACCGGGGAGCTGTTTTTT.

This clone was counted once. V and J are TRBV3-1 (or the pseudogene TRBV3-2) and TRBJ1-2; 11 bases map to TRBD1. The V and J ends lost 6 bases and 8 bases, in that order; junction bases with no gene match: 8. The CDR3 loop spans 14 amino acids. The germline V gene encodes CDR1 LGHDT and CDR2 YNNKEL (reference sequence). CDR3 amino acids: CASSPGQGARGYTF. The CDR3 region has the DNA TGTGCCAGCAGTCCCGGACAGGGGGCGCGGGGCTACACCTTC.

The chain links TRBV7-9 to TRBJ2-7, with D possibly being TRBD1 (6 bases). Germline CDR1 is SEHNR and CDR2 is FQNEAQ (reference sequence). V was trimmed by 5 bases and J by 3 bases, leaving 17 bases between them. CDR3 length equals 15 residues. This CDR3 reads CASSHSGTMGYEQYF. CDR3 nucleotides: TGTGCCAGCAGCCACTCCGGGACAATGGGCTACGAGCAGTACTTC.

The V gene is TRBV10-3, the J gene TRBJ2-1; 7 bases are a match to TRBD2. This CDR3 region has 16 residues. Germline CDR1 reads ENHRY; CDR2 reads SYGVKD. V shed 0 bases and J 7 bases; nucleotides not matched to a gene: 9. The CDR3 loop is CAISESNRRERNEQFF. The CDR3 DNA is TGTGCCATCAGTGAGTCGAATAGGCGGGAGAGGAATGAGCAGTTCTTC.

This clone has just a few counts. The V call is TRBV6-5, the J call TRBJ2-1, with D unclear. CDR3 length: 12 residues. CDR1 is MNHEY and CDR2 is SVGAGI in the germline V gene. V gave up 8 bases and J gave up 6 bases, with 11 bases separating them. DNA for the CDR3: TGTGCCAGCGGTCAGATTGCCAATGAGCAGTTCTTC. Translating it yields CASGQIANEQFF.

The V call is TRBV19, the J call TRBJ1-1, with D perhaps TRBD1 (6 bases). The CDR3 is 14 amino acids. With 3 bases removed from V and 1 base from J, the gap between germline ends came to 9 bases. Germline V CDR1 and CDR2: LNHDA, SQIVND (reference sequence). CDR3 sequence: CASSIIGGNTEAFF. CDR3 coding DNA: TGTGCCAGTAGTATCATAGGGGGGAACACTGAAGCTTTCTTT. The variable domain in full, with the rest retrieved from reference TRBV19 and TRBJ1-1, is DGGITQSPKYLFRKEGQNVTLSCEQNLNHDAMYWYRQDPGQGLRLIYYSQIVNDFQKGDIAEGYSVSREKKESFPLTVTSAQKNPTAFYLCASSIIGGNTEAFFGQGTRLTVV.

The V and J genes are TRBV5-1 and TRBJ1-2, with a weak D call TRBD1 (5 bases). This CDR3 spans 16 amino acids. The ends were cut back, 0 bases at V and 7 bases at J, with 19 bases in the middle. The V gene's germline CDR1 is SGHRS and CDR2 YFSETQ. In nucleotides, the CDR3 is TGCGCCAGCAGCTTGGTTGCCCAGGGTGGCCTTGGTGGCTACACCTTC. Its translation is CASSLVAQGGLGGYTF.

J is TRBJ2-3 and V is TRBV6-5, with 12 bases identical to TRBD2. In germline, CDR1 is MNHEY, CDR2 SVGAGI. V shed 5 bases and J 6 bases; nucleotides not matched to a gene: 6. The CDR3 covers 15 residues. CDR3: CASSTGLAGSDTQYF. The CDR3 DNA is TGTGCCAGCAGTACCGGACTAGCGGGGTCTGATACGCAGTATTTT.

V usage is TRBV7-9 and J usage is TRBJ1-1; D not certain. CDR1 is SEHNR, CDR2 FQNEAQ, per germline (reference sequence). The CDR3 totals 15 residues. V was shortened by 5 bases and J by 0 bases, with 13 bases between the two germline ends. DNA for the CDR3: TGTGCCAGCAGCCCCAGAGGGTACATGAACACTGAAGCTTTCTTT. Translating it yields CASSPRGYMNTEAFF.

The chain combines TRBV5-1 with TRBJ2-5; tentative D call: TRBD2 (5 bases). CDR3 length: 15 residues. V was trimmed by 0 bases and J by 5 bases, leaving 14 bases between them. Germline loops: CDR1 SGHRS, CDR2 YFSETQ. The CDR3 spells CASSLEVSAAETQYF. Here the CDR3 DNA reads TGCGCCAGCAGCTTGGAGGTATCAGCGGCCGAGACCCAGTACTTC.

In the case of this clone: Distinct nucleotide sequences in the sample also encode this CDR3. The rearrangement links TRBV2 to TRBJ2-7; possible D gene TRBD1, 5 bases. The CDR3 is 11 residues long. V was cut by 4 bases and J by 4 bases, with 5 bases left in between. Germline CDR1 is SNHLY and CDR2 is FYNNEI. This chain's CDR3 is CASSAGYEQYF. The CDR3 region has the DNA TGTGCCAGCAGTGCAGGGTACGAGCAGTACTTC.

The chain has TRBV11-3 and TRBJ2-5, with 9 positions matching TRBD1. Germline CDR1 reads SGHNT; CDR2 reads YENEEA. J gave up 5 bases and V 4 bases, and 5 bases lay outside the gene matches. The CDR3 extends over 14 amino acids. The CDR3 bases are TGTGCCAGCAGCTCAACAGGGGGCGCGGAGACCCAGTACTTC. Translated: CASSSTGGAETQYF.